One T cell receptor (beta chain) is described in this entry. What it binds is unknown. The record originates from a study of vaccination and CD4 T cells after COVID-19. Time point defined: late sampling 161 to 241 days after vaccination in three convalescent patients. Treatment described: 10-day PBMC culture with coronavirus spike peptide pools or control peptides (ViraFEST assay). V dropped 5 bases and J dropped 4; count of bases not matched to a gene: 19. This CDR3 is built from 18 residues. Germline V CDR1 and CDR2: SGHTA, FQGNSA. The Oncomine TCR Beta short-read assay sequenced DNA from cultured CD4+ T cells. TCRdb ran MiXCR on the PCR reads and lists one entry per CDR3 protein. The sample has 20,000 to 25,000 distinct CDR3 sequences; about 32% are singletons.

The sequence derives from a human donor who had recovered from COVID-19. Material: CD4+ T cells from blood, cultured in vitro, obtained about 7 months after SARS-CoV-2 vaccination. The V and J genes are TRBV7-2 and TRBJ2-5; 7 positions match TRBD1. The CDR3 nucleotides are TGTGCCAGCAGCCGTGGACAGGCTGTAGGATTTTTGCGAGAGACCCAGTACTTC. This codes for CASSRGQAVGFLRETQYF.